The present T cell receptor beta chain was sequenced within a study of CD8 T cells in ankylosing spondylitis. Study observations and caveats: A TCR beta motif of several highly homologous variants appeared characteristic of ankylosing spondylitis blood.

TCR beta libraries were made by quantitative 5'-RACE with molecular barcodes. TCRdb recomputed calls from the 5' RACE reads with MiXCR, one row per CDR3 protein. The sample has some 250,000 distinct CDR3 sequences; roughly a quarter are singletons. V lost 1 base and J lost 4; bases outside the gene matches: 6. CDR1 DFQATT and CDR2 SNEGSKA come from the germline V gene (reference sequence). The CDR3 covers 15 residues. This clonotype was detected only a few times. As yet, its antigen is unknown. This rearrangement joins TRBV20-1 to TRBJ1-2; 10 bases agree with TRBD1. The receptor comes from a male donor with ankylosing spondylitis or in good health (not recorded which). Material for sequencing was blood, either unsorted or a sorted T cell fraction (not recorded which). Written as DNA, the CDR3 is TGCAGTGCTAGAGGTGTTGGGACAGGGGTCTATGGCTACACCTTC. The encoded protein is CSARGVGTGVYGYTF.